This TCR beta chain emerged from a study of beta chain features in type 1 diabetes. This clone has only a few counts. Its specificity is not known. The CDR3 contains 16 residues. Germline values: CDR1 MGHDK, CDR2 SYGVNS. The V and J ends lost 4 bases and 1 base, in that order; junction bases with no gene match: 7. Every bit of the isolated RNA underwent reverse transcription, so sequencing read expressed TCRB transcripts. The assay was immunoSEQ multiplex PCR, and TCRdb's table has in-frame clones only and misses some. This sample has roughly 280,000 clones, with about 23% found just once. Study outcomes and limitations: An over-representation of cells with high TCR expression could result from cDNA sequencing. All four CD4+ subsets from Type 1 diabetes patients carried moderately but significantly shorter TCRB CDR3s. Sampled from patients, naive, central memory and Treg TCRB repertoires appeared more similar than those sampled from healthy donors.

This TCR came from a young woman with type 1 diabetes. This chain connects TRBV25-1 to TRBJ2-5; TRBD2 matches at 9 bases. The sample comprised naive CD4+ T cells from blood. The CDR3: CASSGSGREFQETQYF. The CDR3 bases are TGTGCCAGCAGTGGTAGCGGGAGAGAGTTCCAAGAGACCCAGTACTTC.